This T cell receptor beta chain was identified during a study of shared clonotypes between healthy human individuals. The V and J ends lost 0 bases and 7 bases respectively, with 3 bases between them. The CDR3 has 12 amino acids. From germline, CDR1 is MNHNY and CDR2 SVGAGI (reference sequence). Points from the study as a whole: Clonotype sharing among donors was thought likely to change with sequencing depth. Some naive CD4 clonotypes, around 4.9%, turned up in common across several donors.

Using immunoSEQ multiplex PCR, the repertoire was profiled, and TCRdb retains in-frame clones only, with some absent. The table has roughly 2.5 million clones, just over 90% seen once. This clone was counted once. Its antigen remains unidentified. Other DNA sequences from this sample encode an identical CDR3 as well. The specimen sequenced was naive CD4+ T cells sorted from blood. Subset described: CD45RA+ positively selected. This receptor was obtained from a man between 18 and 35 years old in good health. The V gene is TRBV6-6, the J gene TRBJ1-4; no firm D call. The CDR3 sequence is CASSYSGEKLFF. CDR3 DNA sequence: TGTGCCAGCAGTTACTCTGGTGAAAAACTGTTTTTT.